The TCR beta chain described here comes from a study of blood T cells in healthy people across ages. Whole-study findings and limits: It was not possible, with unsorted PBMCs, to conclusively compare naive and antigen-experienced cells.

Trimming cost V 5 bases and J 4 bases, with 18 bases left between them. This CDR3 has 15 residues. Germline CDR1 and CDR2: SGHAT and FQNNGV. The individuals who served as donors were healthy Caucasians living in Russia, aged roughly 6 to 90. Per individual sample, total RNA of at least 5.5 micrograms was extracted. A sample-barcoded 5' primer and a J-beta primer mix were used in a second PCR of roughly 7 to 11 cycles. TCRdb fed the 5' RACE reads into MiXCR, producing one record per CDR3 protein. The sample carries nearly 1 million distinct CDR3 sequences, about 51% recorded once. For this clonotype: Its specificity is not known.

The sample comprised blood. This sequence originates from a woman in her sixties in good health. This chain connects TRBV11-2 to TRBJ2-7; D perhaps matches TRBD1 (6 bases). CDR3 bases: TGTGCCAGCAGCCTGTCGACAGGAGTACAGTACGAGCAGTACTTC. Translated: CASSLSTGVQYEQYF.